This TCR beta chain was sequenced during a study of CD4 T cell repertoires in COVID-19. Looking at the study overall: Relabeled CFSE-low cells, IL-2-expanded for approximately 10 days, met spikes from other coronaviruses. Notes on the study in general: Suggested intraclonal diversification: top SARS-CoV-2-reactive clonotypes appeared in two or three memory subsets. Between about 6 and 28% of SARS-CoV-2 clonotypes also appeared in SARS-CoV and/or HKU1 spike cultures.

Sequencing was done directly on freshly isolated, uncultured memory T cells. This table comes from immunoSEQ multiplex PCR, and its TCRdb copy is limited to in-frame clones, with some not included. The table includes 20,000 to 25,000 clones, 87% detected once. With respect to this clone: Its target is unknown.

J lost 1 base, V lost 6 bases, and 8 bases had no gene match. Per the germline V gene, CDR1 is LNHDA and CDR2 is SQIVND (reference sequence). The CDR3 spans 16 residues. The V and J genes are TRBV19 and TRBJ2-2; 7 bases agree with TRBD1. The sequenced sample was central memory CD4+ T cells from blood, obtained before the COVID-19 pandemic. This clonotype was obtained from a human donor who had COVID-19. Here the CDR3 DNA reads TGTGCCAGTAGCTTTTGGACAGGTCGGAACACCGGGGAGCTGTTTTTT. Translated: CASSFWTGRNTGELFF.